The entry below gives a single T cell receptor (beta chain) sequence along with its context. Its target is unknown. TCRdb re-called the 5' RACE reads and catalogs CDR3 proteins one per entry, DNA excluded. In all, the sample yields approximately 420,000 distinct CDR3 sequences. This sample stems from a study of T cells expressing NK-cell markers. Overall study: It was sorted CD3+CD56-NKG2C+, CD3+CD56+NKG2C- and CD3+CD56+NKG2C+ T cells that provided the TCR beta repertoires. Broader study findings: Six donors carried dominant NKG2C+ clonotypes that made up roughly 1.0-7.5% of their CD8+ T cells.

Sequencing was performed on blood T cells: a sorted CD56 or NKG2C T cell subset, CD4+ or CD8+ T cells, or bulk PBMC T cells (not recorded which). The receptor was isolated from a woman between 45 and 60 years old in good health.

The chain's CDR3 is CASTEYHGADQPQHF. V gene TRBV12-3 or TRBV12-4 combines with J gene TRBJ1-5; TCRdb proposes TRBD1, but this gene call is untestable without DNA. The CDR3 extends over 15 amino acids.